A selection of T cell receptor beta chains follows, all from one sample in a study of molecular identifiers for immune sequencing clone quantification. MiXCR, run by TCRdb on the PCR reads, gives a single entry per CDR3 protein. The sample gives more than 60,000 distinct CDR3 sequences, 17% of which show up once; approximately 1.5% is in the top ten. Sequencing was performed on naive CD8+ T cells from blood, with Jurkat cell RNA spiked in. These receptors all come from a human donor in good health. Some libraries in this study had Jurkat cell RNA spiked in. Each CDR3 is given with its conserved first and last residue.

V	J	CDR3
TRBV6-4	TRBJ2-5	CASSTPGQGAEKETQYF
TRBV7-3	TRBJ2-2	CASSSTGELFF
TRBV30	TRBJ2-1	CAWRGLGKPEQFF
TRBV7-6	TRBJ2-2	CASGVPRDSATGELFF
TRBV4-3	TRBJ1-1	CASSQAPGQGFYTEAFF
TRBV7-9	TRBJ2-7	CAGSGSYEQYF
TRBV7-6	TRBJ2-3	CASSSDRETLSGTLYF
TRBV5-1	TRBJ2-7	CASSLWGGSSYEQYF
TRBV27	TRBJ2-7	CASRIGQGYEQYF
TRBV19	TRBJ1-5	CASEQGSGLGNQPQHF
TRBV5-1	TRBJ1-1	CASGQGATEAFF
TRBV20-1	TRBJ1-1	CSARTVNTEAFF
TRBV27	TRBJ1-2	CASRGDRGQDYGYTF
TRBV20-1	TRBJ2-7	CSAAGTAMYEQYF
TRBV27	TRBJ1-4	CASSPPAAGGLMNEKLFF
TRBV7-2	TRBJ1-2	CASSFTGSYGYTF
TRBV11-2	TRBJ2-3	CASSSIQGNTDTQYF
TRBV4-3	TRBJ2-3	CASSQGQFSTDTQYF
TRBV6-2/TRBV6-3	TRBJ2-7	CASSLSWDSFYEQYF
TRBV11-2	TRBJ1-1	CASREQGLENTEAFF
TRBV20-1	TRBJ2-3	CSARAYTGADTQYF
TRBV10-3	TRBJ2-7	CATQSFYEQYF
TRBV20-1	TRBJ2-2	CSARDSSGSTIGELFF
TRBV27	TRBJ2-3	CASSSVGAGSTDTQYF
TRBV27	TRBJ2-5	CASSLRAENTPYASETQYF
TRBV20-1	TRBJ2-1	CSARDPGVAYNEQFF
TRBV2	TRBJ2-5	CASSETTQETQYF
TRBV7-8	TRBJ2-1	CASSPQRDSDEWFF
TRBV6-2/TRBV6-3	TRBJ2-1	CASSLGAYNEQFF
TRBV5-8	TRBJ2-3	CASGNLFRTDTQYF
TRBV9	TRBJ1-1	CASSPLRRNTEAFF
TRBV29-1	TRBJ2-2	CSVEAGRRSGELFF
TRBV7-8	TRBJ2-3	CASSLVLAWTDTQYF
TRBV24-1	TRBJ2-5	CATSDTTRLAGYETQYF
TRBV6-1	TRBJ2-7	CASSEASVFVGGGSTYEQYF
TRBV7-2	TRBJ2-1	CASSLRVKLVEQFF
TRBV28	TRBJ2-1	CASSLHRLTIYNEQFF
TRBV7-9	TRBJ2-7	CASSSRQGPLYEQYF
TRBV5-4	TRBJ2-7	CASSVTGRDYEQYF
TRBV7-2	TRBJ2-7	CASAPRSYDEQYF
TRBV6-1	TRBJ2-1	CASSEAGTNSYNEQFF
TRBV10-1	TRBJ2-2	CASSESYAGELFF
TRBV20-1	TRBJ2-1	CSAVTGGPHEQFF
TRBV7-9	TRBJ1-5	CASSSGWGSSQPQHF
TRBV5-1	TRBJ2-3	CASSPLRGANTDTQYF